The rows below give T cell receptor beta chains drawn from one sample of a study of graft-versus-host responses after intestinal transplantation. Antigens for these TCRs are unknown. Assay used: immunoSEQ multiplex PCR; TCRdb lists only in-frame clones, some missing. The sample lists about 91,000 clones, about 91% seen once, with approximately 0.33% in the top ten. The sequenced sample was unstimulated CD4+ T cells sorted from spleen or lymph node cells, obtained before transplant. These receptor sequences come from a human donor who was the organ donor for an intestinal transplant. The conserved cysteine and the conserved F or W are not part of the CDR3 here.

j_gene | v_gene | CDR3aa
TRBJ1-1 | TRBV30 | AWSGGLQGNTEAF
TRBJ2-7 | TRBV10-3 | AIRQGFHEQY
TRBJ2-7 | TRBV6-6 | ASITQGASSYEQY
TRBJ1-2 | TRBV7-9 | ASSYPTGQGGGWDGYT
TRBJ1-2 | TRBV27 | ASSPTGDYGYT
TRBJ2-2 | TRBV28 | ASSFRRIGGTGELF
TRBJ1-4 | TRBV5-1 | ASSLGDRGIDEKLF
TRBJ2-7 | TRBV4-1 | ASSQATGTLAYEQY
TRBJ1-2 | TRBV7-9 | AGCIAEALNYGYT
TRBJ2-1 | TRBV10-3 | AITRAGEQF
TRBJ2-7 | TRBV19 | ASSINGGTYEQY